The 6 T cell receptor beta chains in this list originate from one sample, sequenced in a study of cytomegalovirus exposure and HLA in healthy donors. 13 Jbeta primers and 60 Vbeta primers were used for the PCR. Assay used: immunoSEQ multiplex PCR; TCRdb lists only in-frame clones, some missing. The data hold 150,000 to 200,000 clones, with approximately 85% observed a single time. The specimen was PBMCs. The receptors derive from a woman in her 50s in good health and CMV-seronegative.

The V call is TRBV29-1, the J call TRBJ2-1; 10 bases align to TRBD1. This CDR3 comprises 13 residues. Germline lookup yields CDR1 SQVTM and CDR2 ANQGSEA. Trimming cost V 2 bases and J 7 bases; bases outside gene matches: 2. The CDR3, as DNA: TGCAGCGTTGAAAAGGACAGGGGGAATGAGCAGTTCTTC. Protein sequence: CSVEKDRGNEQFF.

CDR3 residues: CASSRIGGLNQPQHF. Here the CDR3 DNA reads TGCGCCAGCAGCCGGATAGGGGGCTTGAATCAGCCCCAGCATTTT. This chain uses TRBV4-1 with TRBJ1-5; 7 bases fit TRBD1. V gave up 4 bases and J gave up 4 bases; unmatched junction bases: 7. The CDR3 runs to 15 residues. Germline lookup yields CDR1 MGHRA and CDR2 YSYEKL.

The V gene is TRBV6-4, the J gene TRBJ2-3, with D hard to call. V was clipped by 3 bases and J by 3 bases, with 7 bases between them. The V gene's germline CDR1 is MRHNA and CDR2 SNTAGT. The CDR3 has 13 residues. CDR3: CASSESETDTQYF. CDR3 nucleotides: TGTGCCAGCAGTGAAAGCGAGACAGATACGCAGTATTTT.

This clone was seen a few times. The rearrangement links TRBV27 to TRBJ2-3, with unresolved D. Per the germline V gene, CDR1 is MNHEY and CDR2 is SMNVEV (reference sequence). This CDR3 is built from 14 residues. V was clipped by 2 bases and J by 0 bases, with 6 bases between them. DNA for the CDR3: TGTGCCAGCAGTTTACAGGAAAGCACAGATACGCAGTATTTT. Translated, it gives CASSLQESTDTQYF.

The chain links TRBV28 to TRBJ2-1; 10 bases are shared with TRBD2. V gave up 10 bases and J gave up 1 base; unmatched junction bases: 4. This CDR3 has 14 residues. The germline V gene encodes CDR1 MDHEN and CDR2 SYDVKM. The CDR3 nucleotides are TGTGCCACCAGCGGGAGGGGTTCCTACAATGAGCAGTTCTTC. Residues: CATSGRGSYNEQFF.

The chain is built from TRBV28 and TRBJ1-3, with 11 bases that match TRBD1. This CDR3 spans 16 amino acids. Trimming took 6 bases from V and 3 from J; bases not matched to a gene: 7. Germline V gene lookup returns CDR1 MDHEN and CDR2 SYDVKM. CDR3 amino acids: CASRIGQGARGNTIYF. In nucleotides, the CDR3 is TGTGCCAGCAGGATAGGACAGGGGGCGCGTGGAAACACCATATATTTT.